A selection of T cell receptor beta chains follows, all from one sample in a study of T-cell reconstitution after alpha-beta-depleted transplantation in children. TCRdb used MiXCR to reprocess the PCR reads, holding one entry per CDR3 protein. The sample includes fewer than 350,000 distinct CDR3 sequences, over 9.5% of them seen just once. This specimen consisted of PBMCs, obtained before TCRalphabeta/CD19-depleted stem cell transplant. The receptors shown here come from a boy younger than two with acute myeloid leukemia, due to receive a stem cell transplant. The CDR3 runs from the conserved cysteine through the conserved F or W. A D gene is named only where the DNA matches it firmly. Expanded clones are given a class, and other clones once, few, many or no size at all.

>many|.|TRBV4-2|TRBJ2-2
TGTGCCAGCAGCCAAGGACGAGGTTTCACCGGGGAGCTGTTTTTT
CASSQGRGFTGELFF
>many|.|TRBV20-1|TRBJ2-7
TGCAGTGCTAGAGAACTTGAGAGTTACGAGCAGTACTTC
CSARELESYEQYF
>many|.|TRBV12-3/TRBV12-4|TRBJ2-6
TGTGCCAGCAGTTTAGCTGGGGGGGCCTACTCTGGGGCCAACGTCCTGACTTTC
CASSLAGGAYSGANVLTF
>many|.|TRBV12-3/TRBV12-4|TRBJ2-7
TGTGCCAGCAGTCCGTTTAACTTCGTGCGGCACGAGCAGTACTTC
CASSPFNFVRHEQYF
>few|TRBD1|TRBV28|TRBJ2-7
TGTGCCAGCAGTTTAAATATAGGGACAGGGGCCGCCTACGAGCAGTACTTC
CASSLNIGTGAAYEQYF
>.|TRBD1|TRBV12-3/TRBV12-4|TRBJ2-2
TGTGCCAGCAGGCCGGGACAGGGGAACACCGGGGAGCTGTTTTTT
CASRPGQGNTGELFF
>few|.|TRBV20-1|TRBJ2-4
TGCAGTGCTAGATCAGACTACCTAGCCAAAAACATTCAGTACTTC
CSARSDYLAKNIQYF
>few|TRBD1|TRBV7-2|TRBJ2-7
TGTGCCAGCAGCTTAGCGGGGACAGGGAGTAGCACCTACGAGCAGTACTTC
CASSLAGTGSSTYEQYF
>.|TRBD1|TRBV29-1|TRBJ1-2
TGCAGCGTTGAAGGACAGGGGCTGGATGGCTACACCTTC
CSVEGQGLDGYTF
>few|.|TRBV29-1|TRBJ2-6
TGCAGCGCCGAAGCTGGGGCCAACGTCCTGACTTTC
CSAEAGANVLTF
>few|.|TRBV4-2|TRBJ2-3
TGTGCCAGCGGGGTGACGGATACGCAGTATTTT
CASGVTDTQYF
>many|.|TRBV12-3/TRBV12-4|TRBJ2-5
TGTGCCAGCACCGCAGCCGGGGCAACTATAGGGGAGACCCAGTACTTC
CASTAAGATIGETQYF
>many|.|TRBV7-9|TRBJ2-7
TGTGCCAGCAGCTTGGCGGGCTTCGGCGAGCAGTACTTC
CASSLAGFGEQYF
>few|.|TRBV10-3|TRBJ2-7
TGTGCCACCAGGCATGCGGGACACGCAATCGAGCAGTACTTC
CATRHAGHAIEQYF
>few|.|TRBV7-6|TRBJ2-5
TGTGCCAGCCGTCTCAGATGGGGAATAGAGACCCAGTACTTC
CASRLRWGIETQYF
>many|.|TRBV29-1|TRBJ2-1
TGCAGCGTTGAAGATGGGCCATCCTACAATGAGCAGTTCTTC
CSVEDGPSYNEQFF
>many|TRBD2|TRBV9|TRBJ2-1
TGTGCCAGCAGCGGAGGACTAGCGGGAGGGGACAATGAGCAGTTCTTC
CASSGGLAGGDNEQFF
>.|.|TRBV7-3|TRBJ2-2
TGTGCCAGCAGCTTAAGCGGGGGCGGGACCGGGGAGCTGTTTTTT
CASSLSGGGTGELFF
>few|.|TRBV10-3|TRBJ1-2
TGTGCCATCAGTGAAGTCCACTTCGACTATGGCTACACCTTC
CAISEVHFDYGYTF
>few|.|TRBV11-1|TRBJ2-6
TGTGCCAGCAGGGCAGGGGTCGGGGCCAACGTCCTGACTTTC
CASRAGVGANVLTF
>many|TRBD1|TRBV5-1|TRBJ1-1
TGCGCCAGCAGCTTGGCCAGGGGGACGGCTTTCTTT
CASSLARGTAFF
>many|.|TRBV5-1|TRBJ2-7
TGCGCCAGCAGCTTGACAACCTACGAGCAGTACTTC
CASSLTTYEQYF
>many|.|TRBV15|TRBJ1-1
TGTGCCACCAGCAGAGCTAGGCAGGGGAACACTGAAGCTTTCTTT
CATSRARQGNTEAFF
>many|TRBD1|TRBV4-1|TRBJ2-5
TGCGCCAGCAGCCCCTCGTCCGGGACAGCCCAAGAGACCCAGTACTTC
CASSPSSGTAQETQYF
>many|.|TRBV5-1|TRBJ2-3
TGCGCCAGCAGCTTGATTGGCACAGATACGCAGTATTTT
CASSLIGTDTQYF
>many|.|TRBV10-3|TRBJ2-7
TGTGCCATCACGGACAGCAGCTCCTACGAGCAGTACTTC
CAITDSSSYEQYF
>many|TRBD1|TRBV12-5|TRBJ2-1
TGTGCTAGTGGTTTGGGAAGGGACAGGGGTCCCTCAAGCTCCTACAATGAGCAGTTCTTC
CASGLGRDRGPSSSYNEQFF